One sample yielded the 19 T cell receptor beta chains listed below, sequenced in a study of blood T cell repertoires in COVID-19. The repertoire was sequenced with immunoSEQ multiplex PCR; TCRdb's copy has only in-frame clones and lacks some. The sample has about 130,000 clones, about 90% seen once. Material for sequencing was peripheral blood. These receptors all come from an older woman with acute or convalescent COVID-19.

The V gene is TRBV2, the J gene TRBJ1-1, with 8 bases identical to TRBD1. Germline values: CDR1 SNHLY, CDR2 FYNNEI. The CDR3 has 14 residues. The junction had 5 bases not matched to a gene; V was cut back by 7 bases and J by 1 base. The CDR3: CASISGQGNTEAFF. CDR3 bases: TGTGCCAGCATTTCCGGACAGGGGAACACTGAAGCTTTCTTT.

The rearrangement uses TRBV12-3 or TRBV12-4 and TRBJ1-2; D is unresolved. V gave up 3 bases and J gave up 4 bases, with 9 bases separating them. The CDR3 runs to 13 residues. CDR3 nucleotide sequence: TGTGCCAGCAGTTTGATGCGAGGCTATGGCTACACCTTC. Translation gives CASSLMRGYGYTF.

This sequence joins TRBV27 and TRBJ1-2; tentatively, D is TRBD1 (5 bases). Germline lookup yields CDR1 MNHEY and CDR2 SMNVEV (reference sequence). The CDR3 sequence is 13 residues long. V was shortened by 2 bases and J by 8 bases, with 12 bases between the two germline ends. The CDR3 sequence: CASSLSSWGGYTF. CDR3 bases: TGTGCCAGCAGTTTAAGTAGTTGGGGCGGCTACACCTTC.

The chain links TRBV18 to TRBJ2-5, with unresolved D. CDR1 is KGHSH and CDR2 is LQKENI in the germline V gene. Trimming removed 0 bases from V and 5 bases from J, with 10 bases in between. The CDR3 extends over 14 amino acids. The CDR3 region has the DNA TGTGCCAGCTCACCACCGGCCTCTTCGGAGACCCAGTACTTC. Residues: CASSPPASSETQYF.

V is TRBV15 and J is TRBJ1-6, with D unresolved. CDR3 length: 16 amino acids. In germline, CDR1 is LNHNV, CDR2 YYDKDF (reference sequence). Trimming removed 0 bases from V and 7 bases from J, with 13 bases in between. CDR3 amino acids: CATSRESQRRNSPLHF. CDR3 nucleotide sequence: TGTGCCACCAGCAGAGAGTCCCAGCGGCGAAATTCACCCCTCCACTTT.

In DNA, the CDR3 is TGTGCCAGCAGCTTAGTCCACAGGGTGAACACCGGGGAGCTGTTTTTT. It translates to CASSLVHRVNTGELFF. This sequence joins TRBV13 and TRBJ2-2; maybe TRBD1 (6 bases). V shed 1 base and J shed 1 base, with 10 bases lying between them. The CDR3 is made up of 16 amino acids. Germline CDR1 and CDR2: PRHDT and FYEKMQ (reference sequence).

The chain uses TRBV10-2 and TRBJ1-1; D unresolved. The V gene's germline CDR1 is WSHSY and CDR2 SAAADI. V was trimmed by 10 bases and J by 0 bases, leaving 6 bases between them. The length of the CDR3 is 11 residues. The chain's CDR3 is CATQVNTEAFF. The CDR3, as DNA: TGCGCCACACAAGTGAACACTGAAGCTTTCTTT.

The chain carries TRBV11-2 and TRBJ1-1; no clear D. The V and J ends lost 7 bases and 4 bases respectively, with 13 bases between them. In germline, CDR1 is SGHAT, CDR2 FQNNGV. The CDR3 contains 13 residues. The CDR3 here is CASTMGVATEAFF. CDR3 sequence (DNA): TGTGCCAGCACCATGGGAGTGGCCACTGAAGCTTTCTTT.

This sequence joins TRBV5-1 and TRBJ1-1; TRBD1 might be the D (6 bases). The CDR3 is made up of 11 amino acids. V lost 1 base to trimming and J lost 10 bases, with 8 bases between them. Germline CDR1 and CDR2: SGHRS and YFSETQ. The DNA of the CDR3 is TGCGCCAGCAGCTTGTCAGGGGTAGCTTTCTTT. It translates to CASSLSGVAFF.

The chain links TRBV18 to TRBJ1-1; D perhaps matches TRBD1 (6 bases). The CDR3 contains 15 residues. The V gene's germline CDR1 is KGHSH and CDR2 LQKENI. The V and J ends lost 5 bases and 13 bases respectively, with 26 bases between them. The CDR3 region is CASSRTVNLNREDFF. CDR3 DNA: TGTGCCAGCTCAAGGACAGTTAACCTGAACCGCGAGGATTTCTTT.

V usage is TRBV24-1 and J usage is TRBJ2-6; 8 nucleotides align to TRBD2. Germline-derived CDR1 and CDR2 are KGHDR and SFDVKD. V dropped 5 bases and J dropped 4; count of bases not matched to a gene: 12. CDR3 length: 18 residues. In nucleotides, the CDR3 is TGTGCCACCAGTGCGGGAGGGGATGATCTTTCAGGGGCCAACGTCCTGACTTTC. It translates to CATSAGGDDLSGANVLTF.

V and J are TRBV19 and TRBJ1-5; D is possibly TRBD1 (5 bases). The CDR3 runs to 16 residues. The germline CDR1 and CDR2 sequences are LNHDA and SQIVND (reference sequence). V shed 6 bases and J shed 7 bases, with 22 bases lying between them. The CDR3 DNA reads TGTGCCAGTAGCAACCCCCTCGGCGGGGGGGGGCAGCCCCAGCATTTT. It specifies CASSNPLGGGGQPQHF.

The chain recombines TRBV28 with TRBJ1-5; a possible D gene is TRBD1 (5 bases). Germline assignment: CDR1 MDHEN and CDR2 SYDVKM. The CDR3 has 17 amino acids. V was clipped by 2 bases and J by 0 bases, with 14 bases between them. CDR3 sequence: CASSLVGDYYSNQPQHF. CDR3 DNA: TGTGCCAGCAGTTTAGTAGGGGACTACTATAGCAATCAGCCCCAGCATTTT.

The V and J genes are TRBV7-2 and TRBJ1-1, with no clear D. The CDR3 loop spans 15 amino acids. CDR1 and CDR2 (germline): SGHTA, FQGNSA. The ends were cut back, 6 bases at V and 0 bases at J, with 14 bases in the middle. The CDR3 nucleotides read TGTGCCAGCAGATACCGGACTTTGTTGAACACTGAAGCTTTCTTT. Translating it yields CASRYRTLLNTEAFF. Complete variable domain (other parts from reference TRBV7-2 and TRBJ1-1): GAGVSQSPSNKVTEKGKDVELRCDPISGHTALYWYRQSLGQGLEFLIYFQGNSAPDKSGLPSDRFSAERTGGSVSTLTIQRTQQEDSAVYLCASRYRTLLNTEAFFGQGTRLTVV.

The rearrangement links TRBV7-9 to TRBJ2-1; D perhaps matches TRBD2 (5 bases). The CDR3 runs 13 residues. V lost 11 bases to trimming and J lost 5 bases, with 16 bases between them. CDR1 is SEHNR, CDR2 FQNEAQ, per germline (reference sequence). The CDR3 DNA is TGTGCCGGAATCAGTCCCGGGGACAATGAGCAGTTCTTC. This translates into CAGISPGDNEQFF.

The V and J genes are TRBV19 and TRBJ1-1; 9 positions match TRBD1. J lost 0 bases, V lost 3 bases, and 8 bases had no gene match. This CDR3 spans 17 amino acids. In germline, CDR1 is LNHDA, CDR2 SQIVND (reference sequence). CDR3 region: CASSIRGTGTMNTEAFF. DNA for the CDR3: TGTGCCAGTAGTATCCGGGGGACAGGGACTATGAACACTGAAGCTTTCTTT. Full variable domain (remainder filled in from reference TRBV19 and TRBJ1-1): DGGITQSPKYLFRKEGQNVTLSCEQNLNHDAMYWYRQDPGQGLRLIYYSQIVNDFQKGDIAEGYSVSREKKESFPLTVTSAQKNPTAFYLCASSIRGTGTMNTEAFFGQGTRLTVV.

The chain recombines TRBV6-5 with TRBJ2-1; D is undetermined. Germline V gives CDR1 MNHEY, CDR2 SVGAGI. The V gene lost 9 bases and the J gene lost 1 base, with 7 bases spanning the gap. This CDR3 contains 12 residues. Here the CDR3 DNA reads TGTGCCAGTTCCCGTTCCTACAATGAGCAGTTCTTC. Translated, it gives CASSRSYNEQFF.

The J gene is TRBJ2-1, the V gene TRBV7-9; D gene unclear. The germline V and J ends were trimmed by 3 bases and 5 bases, with 2 bases remaining between them. The CDR3 runs 11 residues. Per germline, CDR1 SEHNR and CDR2 FQNEAQ (reference sequence). The DNA of the CDR3 is TGTGCCAGCAGCTTTAACAATGAGCAGTTCTTC. The encoded protein is CASSFNNEQFF.

This clone was counted a few times. This rearrangement joins TRBV19 to TRBJ2-3; 9 bases line up with TRBD1. The germline gives CDR1 LNHDA, CDR2 SQIVND (reference sequence). The CDR3 has 16 residues. V lost 4 bases to trimming and J lost 2 bases; unmatched junction nucleotides: 7. The CDR3 region has the DNA TGTGCCAGTAGTACGCGGGACAGGGAATTCACAGATACGCAGTATTTT. Amino acids: CASSTRDREFTDTQYF.